This record covers a single TCR beta chain. What it binds is unknown. The CDR3 is 13 residues long. Trimming cost V 8 bases and J 9 bases, with 20 bases left between them. CDR1 is MNHNY and CDR2 is SVGAGI in the germline V gene (reference sequence). The sample belongs to a study of cytomegalovirus exposure and HLA in healthy donors. Findings and limits, study-wide: With further analysis later on, most CMV-associated TCR beta chains appeared HLA-restricted. Presence/absence analyses assumed roughly uniform sequencing depth across donors, which may not hold. Across HLA loci, a later analysis found differing TCR association rates, with DRB1 most and HLA-C fewest.

Primers for the PCR totalled 60 Vbeta and 13 Jbeta. TCRdb keeps only in-frame clones here, not all; method: immunoSEQ multiplex PCR. The sample shows around 150,000 clones, around four fifths of them seen only once. Sequences were obtained from PBMCs. The source of this sequence is a woman under 30 in good health and CMV-seronegative. The chain has TRBV6-6 and TRBJ2-7, with TRBD2 as a possible D gene (5 bases). CDR3 amino acids: CASGSSGSIGQYF. The DNA of the CDR3 is TGTGCCAGCGGGAGCAGTGGGTCTATAGGGCAGTACTTC.